A single T cell receptor beta chain is shown here with its context. This clone was detected a few times. This clone's antigen is unknown. Nothing much larger sits one base from this clone, and base qualities are not available. These data come from a study of cytomegalovirus exposure and HLA in healthy donors (dated by TCRdb to 2015 to 2018). About the investigation overall: In an earlier analysis of under 750 of the donors, 276 Gb of sequence data and some 100 million unique TCR beta sequences from about 179 million T cells were reported. A handful of DR-DQ haplotypes were handled as single units for association and clustering because linkage in the cohort was strong. An early release that covered roughly 600 HLA-typed donors contained approximately 300 gigabases of sequencing data and tens of millions of unique TCR sequences. The number of typed donors differed by locus: about 629-640 for A, B, C, DRB1 and DQB1; about 520 for DQA1; about 600 for DPA1; and roughly 450 for DPB1. The aim of the study was to test whether cataloging public T cell receptors could identify signatures of past pathogen exposure. To predict cytomegalovirus infection status, the study brought together high-throughput TCR immunosequencing, statistical association of individual TCRs with disease status, and machine learning. Every repertoire in the discovery cohort had been generated on one and the same sequencing platform. The study used immunosequencing to profile the T cell repertoires of approximately 630 subjects and linked those repertoires to cytomegalovirus serostatus. Of the roughly 400 genotyped donors, 65% to 90% were placed in the genetic ancestry cluster associated with self-reported Caucasian donors. A later analysis re-examined previously published TCR beta repertoires from more than 600 donors and added high-resolution HLA genotyping to investigate patterns of TCR occurrence. The later analysis used no new phenotypic data to find candidate immune exposures, relying instead on TCR beta sequences and their occurrence across donors. In a later genetic analysis, genome-wide SNP genotypes for about 55% of the roughly 700 donors were used, and that subset was treated as a discovery cohort. Besides the first cohort of roughly 660 subjects, a separate validation cohort made up of 120 different subjects was used. In an earlier analysis of 500 to 650 of the donors, high-throughput TCR beta sequencing was used to judge whether each TCR beta V gene segment behaved as functional or pseudogenic. Both class I and class II loci were covered by HLA typing, at four-digit resolution. Donor age, sex, ethnicity and CMV serostatus were compiled alongside the repertoire data. Among over 350 genotyped donors of the cohort, an average of roughly 240,000 unique TCR beta nucleotide sequences were sequenced per donor, roughly 20% of them non-productive. What the research found in general, with its limitations: According to a later analysis, most CMV-associated TCR beta chains appeared to be HLA-restricted, and the HLA associations seemed to be driven largely by CMV exposure. CMV serostatus was the only immune exposure information available for the cohort. Sequencing depth was assumed to be roughly uniform across donors in the presence/absence analyses, though that assumption may not hold. A later genetic analysis reported fewer N-insertions in productive TCRs among donors in an Asian-associated ancestry cluster than the roughly 640-donor mean. In an earlier analysis of fewer than 700 of the donors, most TCR beta V segments appeared in productive rearrangements about 87% or about 30% of the time, broadly matching IMGT annotations. V-gene and J-gene trimming of TCR beta chains was associated with a missense DCLRE1C variant in a later genetic analysis, and the association was replicated in an independent cohort. The authors suggested that the approach could potentially be generalized to other disease states and immunological phenotypes. Assigning TCR associations to individual alleles was difficult when HLA alleles, especially DR and DQ, strongly co-occurred. The sequencing pipeline was judged likely to have produced a cluster of highly shared sequence variants as a technical artifact. This cohort had only TCR beta chains sequenced, and the lack of alpha or paired-chain data limited which features could be detected. The study gave a list of under 200 TCR beta chains associated with cytomegalovirus. Because counts were too low, approximately 18 rarely observed V segments, including chromosome 9 orphons, were excluded from the earlier analysis of 587 of the donors. At a false discovery rate of 0.05, a later analysis linked fewer than 20,000 TCR beta sequences to specific HLA alleles. Compared with equally common non-associated chains, HLA-associated TCR beta chains in a later analysis were more clonally expanded and had lower generation probabilities. According to a later analysis, TCR association rates differed among HLA loci, with DRB1 alleles showing the most associated TCRs and HLA-C alleles showing the fewest. According to a later analysis, parvovirus B19, influenza, CMV and Epstein-Barr virus appeared linked to several top co-occurrence clusters. Linkage disequilibrium might explain the correlated functional status among segregating V segments, but an unknown experimental factor could not be excluded. Across donors, most TCR sequences were observed very rarely, whereas some public TCRs were present in many individuals. Because HLA typing was unavailable for some donors at each locus, only the typed subset was used in association tests. The classifier was reported to diagnose cytomegalovirus status with high specificity and sensitivity in both the original and validation cohorts. A further reported finding was that TCR beta sequences accurately predicted the HLA-A and HLA-B alleles for most subjects in the first cohort. Some IMGT-functional V segments, including TRBV6-2 and TRBV6-3, could not be distinguished by the 87-base-pair reads and were therefore excluded. In vitro tests confirmed that a few of the cytomegalovirus-associated TCR beta chains recognize cytomegalovirus antigens.

In total, 630 or so healthy bone marrow donors made up the cohort. At the time of sampling, every cohort member was nominally healthy, though immune exposures that went unrecorded were likely present. The donor tested CMV seronegative and was one of the 352 seronegative cohort members. A peripheral blood sample was collected from each donor, and TCR beta sequencing was performed on peripheral blood mononuclear cells. The Qiagen DNeasy Blood Extraction Kit was used to extract genomic DNA from the blood cell samples. The library relied on the immunoSEQ multiplex PCR assay. The multiplex PCR relied on a mix of 60 forward primers for TCR Vbeta segments and 13 reverse primers for TCR Jbeta segments. A multiplex PCR assay on genomic DNA amplified the CDR3 region of rearranged TCR beta genes. On the Illumina HiSeq System, the amplified TCR beta libraries were sequenced as 87-base-pair reads. As for how the authors treated the data: Across the roughly 600 repertoires, a later analysis counted some 81 million unique TCR beta chains, roughly 11 million of which were shared by at least two donors. Raw reads were error-corrected and collapsed into unique sequences with a nearest-neighbor algorithm that merged closely related sequences to remove PCR and sequencing errors. To assign V, D and J gene segments, CDR3 sequences were aligned to IMGT reference sequences. For a sequence to be retained, a match of at least six nucleotides to both a V gene segment and a J gene segment was required. A rearrangement counted as productive if the CDR3 had no stop codons and remained in frame with V and J, and every other rearrangement counted as non-productive. Following IMGT convention, CDR3 was defined as the stretch from the second conserved V-encoded cysteine up to the conserved J-encoded phenylalanine. In an earlier analysis of more than 550 of the donors, sequences lacking an unambiguous match to a single V gene segment were excluded. An earlier analysis of fewer than 750 of the donors classified V segments as functional when productive rearrangements were above 56.7% and as segregating when the standard deviation between donors was above 5%. A statistical classification framework was developed to diagnose cytomegalovirus status using the catalog of TCR beta chain sequences. A later analysis assigned V and J genes by comparing TCR nucleotide sequences with IMGT/GENE-DB human TR gene sequences. A later analysis assigned CDR3 sequences and most-parsimonious VDJ recombination scenarios with the TCRdist pipeline. In a later analysis, every TCR beta chain was defined by the combination of its CDR3 amino acid sequence and its V-gene family, and reads without a unique V-gene family were dropped. In a later analysis, 450 to 600 highly shared, low-generation-probability nucleotide sequences were removed to address suspected cross-contamination and a sequencing artifact. For each public chain, a later analysis derived a clonal expansion index from normalized ranks of inferred template counts within each repertoire. A later analysis computed generation probabilities with a VDJ recombination model fitted to out-of-frame rearrangements, and checked the results against IGoR. A later analysis scored TCR-TCR, TCR-HLA and TCR-CMV co-occurrence with hypergeometric tests, applying a repertoire-size bias correction to TCR pairs. To estimate false discovery rates, a later analysis permuted the HLA or CMV assignments 20 times. In a later analysis, co-occurring TCRs were grouped with DBSCAN, and TCRdist sequence similarity was added when clustering was performed within HLA-allele-positive subsets. Repertoires with fewer than 30,000 or more than 120,000 public chains, plus five repertoires with anomalous nucleotide sharing, were excluded from co-occurrence clustering. TCRdb re-hosts the immuneACCESS table, in-frame sequences only. Its copies lack some clones; in the studies checked, an unresolved V gene accounts for under half of them, and the cause for the rest is not known. V and J calls and clone size follow that table, whereas D and trimming were derived from the DNA. The sample table holds 150,000 to 200,000 clones, of which roughly 84% were seen once. The ten largest make up around 0.27% of the sample.

Per the germline V gene, SGHVS is the CDR1 and FNYEAQ is the CDR2. CDR3 length: 19 amino acids, cysteine to phenylalanine. The read is trimmed to its CDR3 DNA, 57 bases read in frame from base 1. Ends trimmed: V by 5 bases, J by 3 bases; bases unmatched to a gene: 12. The sequencing sample was made of PBMCs. This TCR was sampled from a boy aged 10-17 years in good health and CMV-seronegative. Here the chain combines TRBV7-6 and TRBJ2-2, and TRBD2 matches 13 of the central bases. The DNA is as follows: TGTGCCAGCAGCCTATATCCCTGGACTAGCGGGGGATACACCGGGGAGCTGTTTTTT. Translation gives CASSLYPWTSGGYTGELFF.